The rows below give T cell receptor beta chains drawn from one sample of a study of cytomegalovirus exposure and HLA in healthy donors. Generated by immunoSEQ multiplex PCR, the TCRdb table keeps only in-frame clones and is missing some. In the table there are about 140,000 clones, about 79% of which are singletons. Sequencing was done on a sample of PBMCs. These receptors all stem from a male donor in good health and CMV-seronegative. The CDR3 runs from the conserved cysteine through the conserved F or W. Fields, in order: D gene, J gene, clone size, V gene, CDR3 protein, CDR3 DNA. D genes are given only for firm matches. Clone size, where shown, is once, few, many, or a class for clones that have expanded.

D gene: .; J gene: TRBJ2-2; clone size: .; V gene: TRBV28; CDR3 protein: CASTSWGPGELFF; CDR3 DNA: TGTGCCAGCACCTCGTGGGGGCCCGGGGAGCTGTTTTTT
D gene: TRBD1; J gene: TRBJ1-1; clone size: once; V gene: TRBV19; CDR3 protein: CASRLQGGNTEAFF; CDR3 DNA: TGTGCCAGTAGATTGCAGGGGGGAAACACTGAAGCTTTCTTT
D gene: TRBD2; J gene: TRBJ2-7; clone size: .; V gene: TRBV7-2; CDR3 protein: CASSPSGASSYEQYF; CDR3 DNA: TGTGCCAGCAGTCCTAGCGGGGCCAGCTCCTACGAGCAGTACTTC
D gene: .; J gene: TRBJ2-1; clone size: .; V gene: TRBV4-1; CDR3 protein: CASSHLNNEQFF; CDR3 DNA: TGCGCCAGCAGCCATCTAAACAATGAGCAGTTCTTC
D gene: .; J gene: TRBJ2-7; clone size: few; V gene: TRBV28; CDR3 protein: CASSLTVYEQYF; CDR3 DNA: TGTGCCAGCAGTTTAACAGTTTACGAGCAGTACTTC
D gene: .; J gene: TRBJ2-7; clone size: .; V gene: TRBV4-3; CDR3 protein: CASSQEEGFPYEQYF; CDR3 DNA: TGCGCCAGCAGCCAAGAGGAGGGGTTTCCCTACGAGCAGTACTTC
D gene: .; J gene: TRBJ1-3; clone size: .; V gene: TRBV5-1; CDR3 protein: CASSLEAGFGNTIYF; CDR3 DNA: TGCGCCAGCAGCTTGGAGGCAGGTTTCGGAAACACCATATATTTT
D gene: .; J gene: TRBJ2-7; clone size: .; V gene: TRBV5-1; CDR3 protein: CASSLGYYSNYEQYF; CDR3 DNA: TGCGCCAGCAGCCTAGGTTATTACTCTAACTACGAGCAGTACTTC
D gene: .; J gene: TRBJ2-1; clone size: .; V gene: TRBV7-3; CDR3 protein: CASSVRRSSFNEQFF; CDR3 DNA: TGTGCCAGCAGCGTACGGCGGAGCTCCTTCAATGAGCAGTTCTTC
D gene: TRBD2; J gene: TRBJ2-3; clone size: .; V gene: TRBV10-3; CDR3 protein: CAISLAGMPGTQYF; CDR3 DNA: TGTGCCATCAGCTTAGCGGGCATGCCGGGGACGCAGTATTTT
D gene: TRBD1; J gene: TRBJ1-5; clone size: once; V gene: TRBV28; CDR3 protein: CASSPKLTGIGNQPQHF; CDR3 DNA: TGTGCCAGCAGTCCGAAATTGACAGGGATCGGCAATCAGCCCCAGCATTTT
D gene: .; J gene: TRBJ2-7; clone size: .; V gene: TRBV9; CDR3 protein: CASSPSPPGEQYF; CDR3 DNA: TGTGCCAGCAGCCCGAGCCCCCCGGGCGAGCAGTACTTC
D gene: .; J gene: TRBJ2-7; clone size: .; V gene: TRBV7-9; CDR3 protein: CSSSPDYRSYEQYF; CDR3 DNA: TGTTCCAGCAGCCCGGACTATCGGAGCTACGAGCAGTACTTC
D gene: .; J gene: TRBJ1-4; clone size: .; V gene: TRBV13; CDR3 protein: CASSSSATNEKLFF; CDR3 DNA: TGTGCCAGCAGCTCGTCGGCAACTAATGAAAAACTGTTTTTT
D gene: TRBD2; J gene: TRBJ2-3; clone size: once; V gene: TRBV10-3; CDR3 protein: CAIRLAGPTDTQYF; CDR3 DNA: TGTGCCATCCGACTAGCGGGCCCCACAGATACGCAGTATTTT
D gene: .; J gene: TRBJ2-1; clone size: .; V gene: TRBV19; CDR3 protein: CASSTISSYNEQFF; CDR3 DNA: TGTGCCAGTAGTACGATCAGTTCCTACAATGAGCAGTTCTTC
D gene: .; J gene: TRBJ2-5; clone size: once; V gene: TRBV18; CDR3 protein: CASSPPGVGTQYF; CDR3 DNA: TGTGCCAGCTCACCCCCCGGGGTGGGGACCCAGTACTTC
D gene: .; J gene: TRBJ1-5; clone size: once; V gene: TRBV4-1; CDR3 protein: CASSPMDTGRGQPQHF; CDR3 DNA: TGCGCCAGCAGCCCGATGGACACCGGACGAGGTCAGCCCCAGCATTTT
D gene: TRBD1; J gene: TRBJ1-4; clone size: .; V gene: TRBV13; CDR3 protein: CASSSLGIQGGKLFF; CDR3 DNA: TGTGCCAGCAGCTCCCTCGGGATCCAGGGGGGAAAACTGTTTTTT
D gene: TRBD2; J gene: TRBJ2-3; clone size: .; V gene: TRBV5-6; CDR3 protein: CASSLRREGLGTDTQYF; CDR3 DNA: TGTGCCAGCAGCTTGCGGCGGGAGGGCCTTGGGACAGATACGCAGTATTTT
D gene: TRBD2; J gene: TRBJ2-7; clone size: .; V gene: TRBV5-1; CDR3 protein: CASSVASGSYEQYF; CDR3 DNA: TGCGCCTCCTCGGTGGCTAGCGGGAGCTACGAGCAGTACTTC
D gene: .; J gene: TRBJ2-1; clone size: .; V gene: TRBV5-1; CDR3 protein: CASSSQAGSPYNEQFF; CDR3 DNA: TGCGCCAGCAGCTCTCAAGCGGGTAGTCCCTACAATGAGCAGTTCTTC
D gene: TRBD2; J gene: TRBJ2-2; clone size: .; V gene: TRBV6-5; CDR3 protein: CASTTSGRELFF; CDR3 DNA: TGTGCCAGCACGACTAGCGGGAGGGAGCTGTTTTTT
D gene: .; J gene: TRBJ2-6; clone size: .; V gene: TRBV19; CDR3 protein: CASSIWAGALPGANVLTF; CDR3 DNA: TGTGCCAGTAGTATTTGGGCAGGGGCCCTACCTGGGGCCAACGTCCTGACTTTC
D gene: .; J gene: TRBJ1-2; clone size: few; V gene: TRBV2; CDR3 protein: CASSEVSGDGYTF; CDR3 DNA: TGTGCCAGCAGTGAGGTTTCGGGGGACGGCTACACCTTC
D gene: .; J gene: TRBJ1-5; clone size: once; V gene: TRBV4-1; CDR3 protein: CASSQTFNQPQHF; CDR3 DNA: TGCGCCAGCAGCCAAACTTTCAATCAGCCCCAGCATTTT
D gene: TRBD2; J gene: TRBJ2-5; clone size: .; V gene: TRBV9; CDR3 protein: CASSDLAGGMETQYF; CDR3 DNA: TGTGCCAGCAGCGACTTAGCGGGAGGGATGGAGACCCAGTACTTC
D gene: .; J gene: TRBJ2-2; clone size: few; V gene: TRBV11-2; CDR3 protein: CASRWRGTGELFF; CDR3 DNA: TGTGCCAGCAGATGGAGGGGCACCGGGGAGCTGTTTTTT